The 10 T cell receptor beta chains in this list originate from one sample, sequenced in a study of blood T cell repertoires in COVID-19. Libraries were prepared by immunoSEQ multiplex PCR; TCRdb keeps only in-frame clonotypes and omits some of them. Here the sample spans around 330,000 clones, about nine tenths being singletons. Input material: peripheral blood. Source of these receptors: a woman aged 25 to 39 with COVID-19, enrolled during active disease.

The CDR3 DNA reads as TGTGCCAGCAGCAGCAGGGGAGACTATGGCTACACCTTC. Its translation is CASSSRGDYGYTF. This sequence joins TRBV9 and TRBJ1-2, with D perhaps matching TRBD1 (6 bases). Germline CDR1 is SGDLS and CDR2 is YYNGEE. The CDR3 loop spans 13 amino acids. Trimming removed 4 bases from V and 3 bases from J, with 10 bases in between.

The chain joins TRBV7-2 to TRBJ1-2, with 10 bases aligning to TRBD1. Germline V lookup: CDR1 SGHTA, CDR2 FQGNSA. The CDR3 has 14 residues. V trimming: 5 bases; J trimming: 6 bases; junction bases outside the gene matches: 6. The DNA of the CDR3 is TGTGCCAGCAGCAATTCCGGGACAGGGGATGGCTACACCTTC. The encoded protein is CASSNSGTGDGYTF.

The chain joins TRBV28 to TRBJ1-2; D may be TRBD1 (6 bases). V was cut by 7 bases and J by 5 bases, with 8 bases left in between. The germline CDR1 and CDR2 sequences are MDHEN and SYDVKM. The CDR3 extends over 11 amino acids. CDR3 sequence: CASNTGYGYTF. The CDR3 DNA reads as TGTGCCAGCAACACAGGGTATGGCTACACCTTC.

The genes are TRBV5-6 and TRBJ2-1; 7 positions agree with TRBD2. This CDR3 region has 14 residues. Germline loops: CDR1 SGHDT, CDR2 YYEEEE. V lost 2 bases to trimming and J lost 7 bases; unmatched junction nucleotides: 6. The CDR3 loop is CASSLRGGVNEQFF. CDR3 bases: TGTGCCAGCAGCTTACGCGGGGGAGTTAATGAGCAGTTCTTC.

The chain employs TRBV4-1 and TRBJ1-3; 9 nucleotides match TRBD1. Per germline, CDR1 MGHRA and CDR2 YSYEKL. V was clipped by 1 base and J by 4 bases; unmatched bases: 2. This CDR3 region has 15 residues. The CDR3 DNA reads as TGCGCCAGCAGCCAAGGGACAGGGGTCGGAAACACCATATATTTT. Protein product: CASSQGTGVGNTIYF.

The rearrangement uses TRBV10-1 and TRBJ2-7; D unresolved. The CDR3 length is 14 residues. V was shortened by 2 bases and J by 5 bases, with 13 bases between the two germline ends. The germline V gene encodes CDR1 WNHNN and CDR2 SYGVQD (reference sequence). CDR3: CASSEPPRRDEQYV. The CDR3 DNA is TGCGCCAGCAGTGAGCCCCCGAGGAGAGACGAGCAGTACGTC.

The chain carries TRBV29-1 and TRBJ2-2; 11 bases are shared with TRBD2. Germline V gives CDR1 SQVTM, CDR2 ANQGSEA. The V and J ends lost 7 bases and 10 bases, in that order; junction bases with no gene match: 8. The CDR3 is made up of 13 amino acids. The CDR3 DNA reads TGCAGCGCTGGACTAGCGGGTCCGAAGGAGCTGTTTTTT. Translated, it gives CSAGLAGPKELFF.

CDR3 residues: CASSIERQTYGYTF. DNA for the CDR3: TGTGCCAGTAGTATAGAACGACAGACTTATGGCTACACCTTC. The V and J genes are TRBV19 and TRBJ1-2; possible D gene TRBD1, 5 bases. The V end was cut by 0 bases, the J end by 5 bases, with 10 bases between. Germline loops: CDR1 LNHDA, CDR2 SQIVND (reference sequence). The CDR3 contains 14 residues.

The V gene is TRBV27, the J gene TRBJ2-7; 8 nucleotides agree with TRBD1. Germline V gives CDR1 MNHEY, CDR2 SMNVEV (reference sequence). Germline trimming cut 3 bases from V and 5 bases from J; bases unmatched to any gene: 6. The CDR3 runs to 14 residues. The DNA for the CDR3 is TGTGCCAGCAGTTTCCGACAGGGGAAAAACGAGCAGTACTTC. Encoded protein: CASSFRQGKNEQYF.

The genes are TRBV4-1 and TRBJ1-2, with 7 bases fitting TRBD1. The V segment lost 4 bases and the J segment 10 bases; nucleotides outside the gene matches: 9. CDR3 length: 13 residues. Germline V gives CDR1 MGHRA, CDR2 YSYEKL. The CDR3 protein is CASSPPGQHVYTF. CDR3 DNA: TGCGCCAGCAGCCCCCCGGGACAGCACGTCTACACCTTC.